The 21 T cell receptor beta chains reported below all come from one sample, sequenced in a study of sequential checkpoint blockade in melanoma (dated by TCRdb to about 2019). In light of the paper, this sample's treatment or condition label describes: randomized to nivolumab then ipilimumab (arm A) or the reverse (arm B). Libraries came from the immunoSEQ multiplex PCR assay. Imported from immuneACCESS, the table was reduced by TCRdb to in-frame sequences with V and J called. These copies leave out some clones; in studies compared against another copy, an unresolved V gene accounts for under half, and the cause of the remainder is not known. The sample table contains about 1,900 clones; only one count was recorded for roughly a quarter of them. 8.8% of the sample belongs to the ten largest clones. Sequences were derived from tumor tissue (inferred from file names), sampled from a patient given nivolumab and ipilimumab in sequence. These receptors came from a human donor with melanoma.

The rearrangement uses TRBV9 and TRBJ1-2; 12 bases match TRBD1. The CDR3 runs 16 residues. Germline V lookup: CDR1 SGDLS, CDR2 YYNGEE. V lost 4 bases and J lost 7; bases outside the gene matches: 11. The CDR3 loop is CASSPGTGGPGLGYTF. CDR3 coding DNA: TGTGCCAGCAGCCCGGGGACAGGGGGCCCAGGACTTGGCTACACCTTC.

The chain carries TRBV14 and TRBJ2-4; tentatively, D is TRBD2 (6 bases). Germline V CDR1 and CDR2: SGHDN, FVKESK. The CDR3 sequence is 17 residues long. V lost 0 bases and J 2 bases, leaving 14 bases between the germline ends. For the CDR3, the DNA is TGTGCCAGCAGCCAAGATTCCGGGGCGGGGACCAAAAACATTCAGTACTTC. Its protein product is CASSQDSGAGTKNIQYF.

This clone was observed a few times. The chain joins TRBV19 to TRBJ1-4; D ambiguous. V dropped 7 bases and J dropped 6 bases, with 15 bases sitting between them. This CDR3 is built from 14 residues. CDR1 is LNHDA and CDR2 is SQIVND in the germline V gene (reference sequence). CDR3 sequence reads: CASTRAGEYEKLFF. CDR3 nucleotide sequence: TGTGCCAGTACCCGGGCCGGCGAATATGAAAAACTGTTTTTT.

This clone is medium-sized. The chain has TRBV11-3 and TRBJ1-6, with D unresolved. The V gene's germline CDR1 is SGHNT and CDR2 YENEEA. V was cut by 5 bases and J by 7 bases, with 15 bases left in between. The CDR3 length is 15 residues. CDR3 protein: CASSETGIRNSPLHF. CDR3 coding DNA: TGTGCCAGCAGCGAGACGGGCATCCGGAATTCACCCCTCCACTTT.

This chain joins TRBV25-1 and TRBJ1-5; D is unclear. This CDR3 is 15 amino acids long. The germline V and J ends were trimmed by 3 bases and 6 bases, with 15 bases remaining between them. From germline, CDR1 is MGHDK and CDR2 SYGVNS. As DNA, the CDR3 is TGTGCCAGCAGTGAGCCGGAAGGAGGAGGTCAGCCCCAGCATTTT. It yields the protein CASSEPEGGGQPQHF.

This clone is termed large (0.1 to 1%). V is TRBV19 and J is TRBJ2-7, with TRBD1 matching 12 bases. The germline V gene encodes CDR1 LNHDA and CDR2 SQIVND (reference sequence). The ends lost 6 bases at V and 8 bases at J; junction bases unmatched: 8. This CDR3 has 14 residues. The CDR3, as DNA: TGTGCCAGTAGATCGGCTGGGACAGGGGGCCAGCAGTACTTC. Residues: CASRSAGTGGQQYF. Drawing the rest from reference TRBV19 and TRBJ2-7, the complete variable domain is DGGITQSPKYLFRKEGQNVTLSCEQNLNHDAMYWYRQDPGQGLRLIYYSQIVNDFQKGDIAEGYSVSREKKESFPLTVTSAQKNPTAFYLCASRSAGTGGQQYFGPGTRLTVT.

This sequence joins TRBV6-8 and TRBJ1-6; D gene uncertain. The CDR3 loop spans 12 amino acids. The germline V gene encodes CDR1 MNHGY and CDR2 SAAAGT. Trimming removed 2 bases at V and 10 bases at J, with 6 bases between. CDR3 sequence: CASSYLRSPLHF. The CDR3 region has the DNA TGTGCCAGCAGTTACCTCCGATCACCCCTCCACTTT.

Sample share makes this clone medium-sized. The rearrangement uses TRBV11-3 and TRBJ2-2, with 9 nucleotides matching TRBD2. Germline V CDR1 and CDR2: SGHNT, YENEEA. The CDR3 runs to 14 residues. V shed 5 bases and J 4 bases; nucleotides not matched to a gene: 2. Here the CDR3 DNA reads TGTGCCAGCAGCCGCGGGGGGGTCACCGGGGAGCTGTTTTTT. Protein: CASSRGGVTGELFF.

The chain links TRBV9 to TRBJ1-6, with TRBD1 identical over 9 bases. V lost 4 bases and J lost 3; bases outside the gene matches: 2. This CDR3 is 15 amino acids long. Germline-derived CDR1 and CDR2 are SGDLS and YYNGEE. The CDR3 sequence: CASSPDRGYNSPLHF. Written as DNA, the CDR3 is TGTGCCAGCAGCCCGGACAGGGGCTATAATTCACCCCTCCACTTT.

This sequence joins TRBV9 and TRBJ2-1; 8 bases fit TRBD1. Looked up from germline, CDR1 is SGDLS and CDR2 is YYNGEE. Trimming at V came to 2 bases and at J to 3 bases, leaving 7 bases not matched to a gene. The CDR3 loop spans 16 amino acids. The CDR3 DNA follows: TGTGCCAGCAGCGTCCGACAGGGGAGGCACTACAATGAGCAGTTCTTC. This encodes CASSVRQGRHYNEQFF.

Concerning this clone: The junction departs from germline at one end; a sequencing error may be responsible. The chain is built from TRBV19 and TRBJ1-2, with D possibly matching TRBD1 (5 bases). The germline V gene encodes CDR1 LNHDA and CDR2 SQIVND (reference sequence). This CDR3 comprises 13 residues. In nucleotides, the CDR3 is TGTGCCAGTAGTATAGATCCGGGGCAGGGCTCCACCTTC. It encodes CASSIDPGQGSTF.

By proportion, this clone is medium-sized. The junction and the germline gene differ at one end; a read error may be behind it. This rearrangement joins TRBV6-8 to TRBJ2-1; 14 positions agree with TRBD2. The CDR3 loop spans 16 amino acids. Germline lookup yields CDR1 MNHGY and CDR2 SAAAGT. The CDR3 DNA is TGTGCCATCAGTGGACTAGCGGGGGGCTCGACGACGGAGCAGTTCTTC. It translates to CAISGLAGGSTTEQFF.

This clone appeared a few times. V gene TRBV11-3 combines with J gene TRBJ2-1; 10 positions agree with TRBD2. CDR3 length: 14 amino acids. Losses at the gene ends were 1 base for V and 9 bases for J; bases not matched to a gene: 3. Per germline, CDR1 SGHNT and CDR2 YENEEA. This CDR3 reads CASSLVLAGVEQFF. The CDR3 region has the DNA TGTGCCAGCAGCTTAGTTCTAGCGGGGGTTGAGCAGTTCTTC.

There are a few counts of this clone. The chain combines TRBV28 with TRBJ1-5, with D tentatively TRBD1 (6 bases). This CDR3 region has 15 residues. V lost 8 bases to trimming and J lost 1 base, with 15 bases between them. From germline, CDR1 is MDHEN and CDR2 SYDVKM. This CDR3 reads CASVNQGRSNQPQHF. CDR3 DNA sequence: TGTGCCAGCGTAAACCAGGGGAGAAGCAATCAGCCCCAGCATTTT.

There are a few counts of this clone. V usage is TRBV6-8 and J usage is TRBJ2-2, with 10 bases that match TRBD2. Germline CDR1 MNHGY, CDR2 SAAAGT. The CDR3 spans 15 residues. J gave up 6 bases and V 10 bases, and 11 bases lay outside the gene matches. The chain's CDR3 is CAIKGASGGPGELFF. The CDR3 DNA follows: TGTGCCATCAAGGGGGCTAGCGGGGGACCCGGGGAGCTGTTTTTT.

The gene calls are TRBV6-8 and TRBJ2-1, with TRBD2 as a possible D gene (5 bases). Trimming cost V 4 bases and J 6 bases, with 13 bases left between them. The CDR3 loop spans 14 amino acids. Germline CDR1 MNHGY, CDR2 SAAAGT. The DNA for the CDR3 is TGTGCCAGCAGTTTGGTCAAGGCGGGCAATGAGCAGTTCTTC. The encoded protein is CASSLVKAGNEQFF.

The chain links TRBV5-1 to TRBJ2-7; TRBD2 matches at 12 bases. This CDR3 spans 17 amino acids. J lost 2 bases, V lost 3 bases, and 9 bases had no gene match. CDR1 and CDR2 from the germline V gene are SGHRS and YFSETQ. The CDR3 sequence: CASSSDTSGGPAYEQYF. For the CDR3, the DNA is TGCGCCAGCAGCTCAGATACTAGCGGGGGGCCTGCCTACGAGCAGTACTTC.

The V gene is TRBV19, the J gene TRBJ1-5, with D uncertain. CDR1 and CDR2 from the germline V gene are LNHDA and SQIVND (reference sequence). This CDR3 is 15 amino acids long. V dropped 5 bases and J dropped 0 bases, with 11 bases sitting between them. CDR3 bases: TGTGCCAGTAGTTTCCCAGCTCATAGCAATCAGCCCCAGCATTTT. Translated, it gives CASSFPAHSNQPQHF.

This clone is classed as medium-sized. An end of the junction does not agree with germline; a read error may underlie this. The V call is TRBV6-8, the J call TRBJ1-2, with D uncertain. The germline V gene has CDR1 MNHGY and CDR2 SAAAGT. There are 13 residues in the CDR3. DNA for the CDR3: TGTGCCATCAGTCAAAAAGACAACTATGGCTACACCTTC. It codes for CAISQKDNYGYTF.

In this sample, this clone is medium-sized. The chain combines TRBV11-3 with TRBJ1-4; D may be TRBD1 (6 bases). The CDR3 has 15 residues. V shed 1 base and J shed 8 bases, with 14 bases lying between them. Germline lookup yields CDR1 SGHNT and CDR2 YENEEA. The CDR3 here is CASSLVPGVGEKLFF. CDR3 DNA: TGTGCCAGCAGCTTAGTCCCAGGGGTGGGAGAAAAACTGTTTTTT.

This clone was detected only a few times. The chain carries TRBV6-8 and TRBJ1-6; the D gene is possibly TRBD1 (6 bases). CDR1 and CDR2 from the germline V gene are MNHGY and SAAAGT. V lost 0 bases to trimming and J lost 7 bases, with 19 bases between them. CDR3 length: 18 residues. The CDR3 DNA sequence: TGTGCCAGCAGTTACTCGAAGGGGGGATCACGACGAAATTCACCCCTCCACTTT. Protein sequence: CASSYSKGGSRRNSPLHF.